This T cell receptor (beta chain) was observed in a study of T-cell reconstitution after alpha-beta-depleted transplantation in children (dated by TCRdb to the mid-2010s). Regarding the complete study: T-cell immune reconstitution after TCRalphabeta/CD19-depleted allogeneic hematopoietic cell transplantation in children was quantitatively tracked in the study by means of TCR repertoire profiling.

In its sample, this clonotype was seen many times. Its antigen has not been determined. No per-base quality is available; no much larger clone lies one base away. Counted from cysteine to phenylalanine, this CDR3 has 14 amino acids. Only the CDR3 DNA stays, 42 bases, in frame from base 1. The germline V gene encodes CDR1 DFQATT and CDR2 SNEGSKA (reference sequence). The junction carries 16 bases between V and J, which are trimmed by 3 bases and 7 bases respectively. Preparation of the library involved PCR. Reads for this sample came from an Illumina HiSeq 2500. TCR library preparation used molecular barcoding, with unique molecular identifiers applied to normalize quantification of the TCRbeta repertoire. TCRdb trimmed the raw reads at Q25, called clones with MiXCR and kept productive beta chains. Entries that share a CDR3 protein sequence are merged under the most common genes and DNA. This sample is represented by roughly 610,000 distinct CDR3 sequences; roughly a tenth of them were singletons. 4% to 5% of the sample comes from the top ten.

The sample consisted of PBMCs from the stem cell graft donor, taken from the stem cell graft. The rearrangement joined TRBV20-1 to TRBJ2-1, and the D gene may be TRBD2, 5 bases matching. This sequence was found in a human donor who donated a stem cell graft to a child with acute myeloid leukemia. In nucleotides, the sequence is TGCAGTGCTAGTCTCATCGTGGAGGCGAATGAGCAGTTCTTC. It encodes CSASLIVEANEQFF.